Shown below are 28 T cell receptor beta chains from a single sample sequenced in a study of graft-versus-host responses after intestinal transplantation. These receptors have no identified antigens. Assay: immunoSEQ multiplex PCR; the TCRdb copy retains only in-frame clones and omits some. The data show about 90,000 clones, 94% seen once. Here the sequenced sample was unstimulated CD4+ T cells sorted from spleen or lymph node cells, taken before transplant. The receptor source for this set is a human donor who was the organ donor for an intestinal transplant.

CDR3 in DNA: TGTGCCAGCAGTTTATCAGGGACAGGGGGGGTCGAGACCCAGTACTTC. It codes for CASSLSGTGGVETQYF. This rearrangement joins TRBV28 to TRBJ2-5; 11 bases match TRBD1. Per the germline V gene, CDR1 is MDHEN and CDR2 is SYDVKM. The CDR3 has 16 residues. V trimming: 1 base; J trimming: 5 bases; junction bases outside the gene matches: 6.

This chain connects TRBV4-3 to TRBJ2-7, with 8 positions matching TRBD1. Germline lookup yields CDR1 LGHNA and CDR2 YSLEER. The CDR3 loop spans 15 amino acids. V was clipped by 1 base and J by 2 bases; unmatched bases: 4. CDR3 nucleotides: TGCGCCAGCAGCCAAGGGGGACAGGCTACCTACGAGCAGTACTTC. Translated, it gives CASSQGGQATYEQYF.

The chain has TRBV14 and TRBJ1-3; no firm D call. V lost 0 bases and J lost 1, with 7 bases in between. CDR3 size: 15 residues. Per germline, CDR1 SGHDN and CDR2 FVKESK. CDR3 bases: TGTGCCAGCAGCCAAGATCTCGCATCTGGAAACACCATATATTTT. It encodes CASSQDLASGNTIYF.

This sequence joins TRBV5-1 and TRBJ2-1; D may be TRBD2 (7 bases). Germline CDR1 is SGHRS and CDR2 is YFSETQ. The CDR3 has 18 amino acids. Trimming shortened V by 1 base and J by 5 bases, and 22 bases separated the two germline ends. The CDR3 region is CASSLTPFGRGLDNEQFF. CDR3 nucleotides: TGCGCCAGCAGCTTGACTCCTTTTGGGCGGGGGCTTGACAATGAGCAGTTCTTC.

The chain couples TRBV19 to TRBJ1-3; D gene uncertain. CDR1 is LNHDA, CDR2 SQIVND, per germline (reference sequence). V gave up 6 bases and J gave up 0 bases, with 6 bases separating them. The CDR3 spans 13 residues. CDR3 loop: CASSTLSGNTIYF. CDR3 bases: TGTGCCAGTAGCACCCTCTCTGGAAACACCATATATTTT.

The chain recombines TRBV7-9 with TRBJ1-4; TRBD1 agrees at 8 bases. CDR3 length: 14 amino acids. With 2 bases clipped from V and 7 bases from J, the junction kept 3 bases outside the gene matches. Germline V lookup: CDR1 SEHNR, CDR2 FQNEAQ (reference sequence). CDR3 DNA: TGTGCCAGCAGCTTACAGGGGGCTAGTGAAAAACTGTTTTTT. It yields the protein CASSLQGASEKLFF.

The genes are TRBV19 and TRBJ2-7; D could derive from TRBD1 or TRBD2 (5 bases each). The CDR3 spans 15 residues. V lost 7 bases and J lost 2, with 18 bases in between. The germline V gene encodes CDR1 LNHDA and CDR2 SQIVND (reference sequence). The DNA for the CDR3 is TGTGCCAGTACCTCCCCAAAGGGACCCACCTACGAGCAGTACTTC. Translated: CASTSPKGPTYEQYF.

In DNA form, the CDR3 reads TGTGCCAGCAGGGTCGGAATCGGGCGCACTGAAGCTTTCTTT. Encoded protein: CASRVGIGRTEAFF. This chain joins TRBV6-1 and TRBJ1-1; D is undetermined. Germline CDR1 is MNHNS and CDR2 is SASEGT. The CDR3 runs to 14 residues. V shed 6 bases and J shed 4 bases, with 15 bases lying between them.

This chain connects TRBV27 to TRBJ1-2; 7 nucleotides align to TRBD1. The trim removed 0 bases at V and 2 bases at J, leaving 3 bases unmatched. The germline V gene encodes CDR1 MNHEY and CDR2 SMNVEV (reference sequence). The CDR3 consists of 15 residues. This chain's CDR3 is CASSLSQGGNYGYTF. The CDR3 DNA follows: TGTGCCAGCAGTTTATCCCAGGGGGGCAACTATGGCTACACCTTC.

The chain couples TRBV6-1 to TRBJ2-1, with 10 nucleotides matching TRBD2. The length of the CDR3 is 17 residues. Germline V gene sequence: CDR1 MNHNS, CDR2 SASEGT. Germline trimming cut 0 bases from V and 0 bases from J; bases unmatched to any gene: 2. In nucleotides, the CDR3 is TGTGCCAGCAGTGAAGCAGCGGGGGGGACCTCCTACAATGAGCAGTTCTTC. The encoded protein is CASSEAAGGTSYNEQFF.

This clone was recorded only once. This chain joins TRBV7-8 and TRBJ1-3; no reliable D call. This CDR3 is built from 15 residues. CDR1 is SGHVS and CDR2 is FQNEAQ in the germline V gene. V was trimmed by 5 bases and J by 0 bases, leaving 11 bases between them. CDR3 sequence (DNA): TGTGCCAGCAGCATCGGGCTAGGCTCTGGAAACACCATATATTTT. Its protein is CASSIGLGSGNTIYF.

The CDR3 DNA reads as TGTGCCAGTAGTATAGTTGGACAGGGTATCGATGGCTACACCTTC. The encoded protein is CASSIVGQGIDGYTF. The rearrangement links TRBV19 to TRBJ1-2, with 8 positions matching TRBD1. The CDR3 totals 15 residues. Unmatched junction bases numbered 7, after V lost 1 base and J lost 6 bases. Germline CDR1 and CDR2: LNHDA and SQIVND (reference sequence).

Only one count was recorded for this clone. The chain combines TRBV9 with TRBJ2-3; D is uncertain. V was shortened by 3 bases and J by 3 bases, with 14 bases between the two germline ends. Germline V lookup: CDR1 SGDLS, CDR2 YYNGEE. The CDR3 runs to 15 residues. This CDR3 is CASSANPTRTDTQYF. In nucleotides, the CDR3 is TGTGCCAGCAGCGCCAACCCGACTCGTACAGATACGCAGTATTTT.

The V gene is TRBV14, the J gene TRBJ1-1; D is ambiguous. The CDR3 runs to 16 residues. V was pared by 3 bases and J by 2 bases, with 16 bases between. CDR1 and CDR2 (germline): SGHDN, FVKESK. The chain's CDR3 is CASSHKGPGPNTEAFF. CDR3 sequence (DNA): TGTGCCAGCAGCCATAAAGGCCCAGGCCCTAACACTGAAGCTTTCTTT.

The chain combines TRBV11-2 with TRBJ1-4; D call uncertain. Germline V gene sequence: CDR1 SGHAT, CDR2 FQNNGV. CDR3 length: 15 amino acids. V was shortened by 8 bases and J by 0 bases, with 13 bases between the two germline ends. This CDR3 is CASAPGRATNEKLFF. CDR3 DNA: TGTGCCAGCGCCCCGGGCCGAGCAACTAATGAAAAACTGTTTTTT.

The chain uses TRBV5-1 and TRBJ2-7; the D gene is possibly TRBD2 (5 bases). The germline V gene encodes CDR1 SGHRS and CDR2 YFSETQ. With 4 bases removed from V and 2 bases from J, the gap between germline ends came to 7 bases. There are 12 residues in the CDR3. The CDR3 nucleotides read TGCGCCAGCAGCCCCGGGGCCTACGAGCAGTACTTC. This codes for CASSPGAYEQYF.

The chain has TRBV6-5 and TRBJ1-2; TRBD1 might be the D (6 bases). V shed 2 bases and J shed 4 bases, with 11 bases lying between them. CDR1 MNHEY and CDR2 SVGAGI come from the germline V gene. The CDR3 spans 14 residues. For the CDR3, the DNA is TGTGCCAGCAGTTACACAGGGATTACCTATGGCTACACCTTC. It encodes CASSYTGITYGYTF.

The V and J genes are TRBV5-4 and TRBJ1-2; D is perhaps TRBD1 (6 bases). Germline-derived CDR1 and CDR2 are SGHNT and YYREEE (reference sequence). The V end lost 0 bases, the J end lost 8 bases, and 17 bases lay between the germline ends. This CDR3 is built from 15 residues. In nucleotides, the CDR3 is TGTGCCAGCAGCTTGGACTCAGGGGAAGCTCGAGGCTACACCTTC. Protein product: CASSLDSGEARGYTF.

The V gene is TRBV9, the J gene TRBJ1-4; tentatively, D is TRBD1 (5 bases). The ends were cut back, 3 bases at V and 5 bases at J, with 11 bases in the middle. The CDR3 spans 14 residues. CDR1 is SGDLS, CDR2 YYNGEE, per germline. The chain's CDR3 is CASSESGGNEKLFF. The CDR3 DNA reads as TGTGCCAGCAGCGAAAGTGGGGGGAATGAAAAACTGTTTTTT.

Worth noting for this clone: The sample contains more than one DNA sequence encoding this CDR3. The chain couples TRBV19 to TRBJ1-6; D perhaps matches TRBD1 (5 bases). The CDR3 is made up of 13 amino acids. Germline V lookup: CDR1 LNHDA, CDR2 SQIVND (reference sequence). Trimming removed 6 bases at V and 7 bases at J, with 10 bases between. CDR3 protein: CASSGRGNSPLHF. The DNA of the CDR3 is TGTGCCAGTAGCGGTCGGGGGAATTCACCCCTCCACTTT.

This chain joins TRBV4-2 and TRBJ2-3; D unresolved. This CDR3 region has 16 residues. Germline CDR1 LGHNA, CDR2 YNFKEQ. Deletions cut 0 bases from V and 0 bases from J, with 10 bases between. The CDR3: CASSQDLITSTDTQYF. The CDR3 DNA is TGTGCCAGCAGCCAAGACTTGATTACTAGCACAGATACGCAGTATTTT.

V and J are TRBV6-6 and TRBJ2-2; the D gene is possibly TRBD1 (5 bases). Germline V gene data show CDR1 as MNHNY and CDR2 as SVGAGI (reference sequence). V dropped 5 bases and J dropped 1 base, with 8 bases sitting between them. The CDR3 is made up of 14 amino acids. CDR3 nucleotide sequence: TGTGCCAGCAGTGGGGCCCGGAACACCGGGGAGCTGTTTTTT. It is translated as CASSGARNTGELFF.

The chain links TRBV2 to TRBJ1-5; 11 nucleotides agree with TRBD1. J lost 6 bases, V lost 1 base, and 2 bases had no gene match. Germline values: CDR1 SNHLY, CDR2 FYNNEI. The CDR3 has 15 amino acids. The CDR3: CASSEGTGGVQPQHF. CDR3 DNA: TGTGCCAGCAGTGAAGGGACAGGGGGCGTTCAGCCCCAGCATTTT. The entire variable domain, with the rest obtained from reference TRBV2 and TRBJ1-5, is as follows: EPEVTQTPSHQVTQMGQEVILRCVPISNHLYFYWYRQILGQKVEFLVSFYNNEISEKSEIFDDQFSVERPDGSNFTLKIRSTKLEDSAMYFCASSEGTGGVQPQHFGDGTRLSIL.

The chain employs TRBV6-5 and TRBJ2-1; TRBD1 aligns across 8 bases. The germline CDR1 and CDR2 sequences are MNHEY and SVGAGI. The J segment lost 7 bases and the V segment lost 5 bases, leaving 7 bases of the junction unmatched. CDR3 size: 14 residues. CDR3 region: CASSAADRVNEQFF. CDR3 sequence (DNA): TGTGCCAGCAGTGCGGCGGACAGGGTAAATGAGCAGTTCTTC.

The chain combines TRBV4-1 with TRBJ1-3, with a weak D call TRBD1 (6 bases). The CDR3 is 17 amino acids. Trimming took 3 bases from V and 1 from J, leaving 16 bases between them. Germline CDR1 MGHRA, CDR2 YSYEKL. The chain's CDR3 is CASSQLGGIWSGNTIYF. The DNA of the CDR3 is TGCGCCAGCAGCCAGCTAGGGGGGATTTGGTCTGGAAACACCATATATTTT.

The chain recombines TRBV18 with TRBJ1-4; D is unclear. The length of the CDR3 is 14 residues. Deletions cut 3 bases from V and 5 bases from J, with 10 bases between. The germline V gene has CDR1 KGHSH and CDR2 LQKENI. The CDR3: CASSPVGRNEKLFF. The CDR3 nucleotides read TGTGCCAGCTCACCGGTCGGGCGCAATGAAAAACTGTTTTTT. Filled out from reference TRBV18 and TRBJ1-4, the complete variable domain reads NAGVMQNPRHLVRRRGQEARLRCSPMKGHSHVYWYRQLPEEGLKFMVYLQKENIIDESGMPKERFSAEFPKEGPSILRIQQVVRGDSAAYFCASSPVGRNEKLFFGSGTQLSVL.

This clone appeared a single time. CDR3 DNA: TGCGCCAGCAGCCGGGGACTATCCCTCGGCGAGCAGTACTTC. It encodes CASSRGLSLGEQYF. This rearrangement joins TRBV4-1 to TRBJ2-7; 7 bases fit TRBD2. V shed 4 bases, J shed 6 bases, and the junction held 9 bases outside the gene matches. The germline V gene has CDR1 MGHRA and CDR2 YSYEKL. The CDR3 spans 14 residues.

The count of this clone is one. This chain connects TRBV6-6 to TRBJ1-2; 10 bases match TRBD1. Per the germline V gene, CDR1 is MNHNY and CDR2 is SVGAGI (reference sequence). The CDR3 sequence is 13 residues long. Unmatched junction bases numbered 14, after V lost 10 bases and J lost 12 bases. The CDR3 region has the DNA TGTGCCACCCTGAAACAGGGGACAGGGGACCACACCTTC. Residues: CATLKQGTGDHTF.